These T cell receptor beta chains were read from a single sample in a study of T cells in Graves' hyperthyroidism and ophthalmopathy. TCRdb itself ran the multiplex PCR reads through MiXCR, one entry per CDR3 protein. The data show 600,000 or so distinct CDR3 sequences, about 14% seen once. Sequenced: blood. These receptors all come from a young woman with Graves' ophthalmopathy. The CDR3 runs from the conserved cysteine through the conserved F or W. The order of the fields is clone size, V gene, D gene, J gene, CDR3 DNA, CDR3 protein. The D gene is left open where the match is weak. The listing skips clone size in some rows; elsewhere it reads once, few, many or a size class.

>many|TRBV12-3/TRBV12-4|NA|TRBJ2-3
TGTGCCAGCAGTTTCGGGGGCGAAGATACGCAGTATTTT
CASSFGGEDTQYF
>many|TRBV27|TRBD2|TRBJ2-7
TGTGCCAGCAGTGGACTAGCGGGAGTTAACGAGCAGTACTTC
CASSGLAGVNEQYF
>many|TRBV7-2|TRBD1|TRBJ1-4
TGTGCCAGCAGCGAGACAGGGCCGATGAATGAAAAACTGTTTTTT
CASSETGPMNEKLFF
>NA|TRBV30|TRBD1|TRBJ1-5
TGTGCCTGGAGTGTACTGGACAGGGGCTCGCCCCAGCATTTT
CAWSVLDRGSPQHF
>many|TRBV5-1|NA|TRBJ2-7
TGCGCCAGCAGCTCGGCCTACGAGCAGTACTTC
CASSSAYEQYF
>NA|TRBV4-2|NA|TRBJ2-3
TGTGCCAGCAGCCAAGACGCCGGGACTGAGAGCACAGATACGCAGTATTTT
CASSQDAGTESTDTQYF
>few|TRBV20-1|TRBD2|TRBJ2-2
TGCAGTGCCGCACCGGGACTAGCGGTCCGGAACACCGGGGAGCTGTTTTTT
CSAAPGLAVRNTGELFF
>many|TRBV28|TRBD1|TRBJ2-7
TGTGCCAGCAGTCGACAGGGTGGGCTCTACGAGCAGTACTTC
CASSRQGGLYEQYF
>many|TRBV18|TRBD1|TRBJ2-7
TGTGCCAGCTCACCCCTACAGGGGGGCGAGCAGTACTTC
CASSPLQGGEQYF
>once|TRBV20-1|NA|TRBJ2-7
TGCAGTGCTAGATCGGGGACAAAATTAGAGCGGTACTTC
CSARSGTKLERYF
>many|TRBV27|NA|TRBJ1-5
TGTGCCAGCAGCTACACAGGGAGTTACCAGCCCCAGCATTTT
CASSYTGSYQPQHF
>few|TRBV4-1|TRBD1|TRBJ2-1
TGCGCCAGCACTCCTGACAGGGGGCCCTCCTACAATGAGCAGTTCTTC
CASTPDRGPSYNEQFF
>many|TRBV20-1|NA|TRBJ2-1
TGCAGTGCTAGTGAGGGGAATGAGCAGTTCTTC
CSASEGNEQFF
>many|TRBV7-9|NA|TRBJ2-2
TGTGCCAGCAGTTCCCCCCAGGGGAGGACCGGGGAGCTGTTTTTT
CASSSPQGRTGELFF
>many|TRBV28|TRBD2|TRBJ2-7
TGTGCCAGGCCTTTCGAAGCGGGAGGACTTCGTCGGGTGGGCCACTACGAGCAGTACTTC
CARPFEAGGLRRVGHYEQYF
>many|TRBV11-2|TRBD2|TRBJ2-2
TGTGCCAGCAGTTATAACCTGCTTGGACTAGGCACCGGGGAGCTGTTTTTT
CASSYNLLGLGTGELFF
>many|TRBV28|NA|TRBJ2-5
TGTGCCAGCAGTTTAGGACCGCCAGGGTCCCTCGGGGAGACCCAGTACTTC
CASSLGPPGSLGETQYF
>few|TRBV9|NA|TRBJ2-1
TGTGCCAGCAGCGCCACAGACAATGAGCAGTTCTTC
CASSATDNEQFF
>few|TRBV10-3|NA|TRBJ1-6
TGTGCCATCAGTGAGTCGAAGGGGGGAAATTCACCCCTCCACTTT
CAISESKGGNSPLHF
>few|TRBV4-1|NA|TRBJ1-2
TGCGCCAGCAGCCAAGAGGGTTCGGGTTACTATGGCTACACCTTC
CASSQEGSGYYGYTF
>NA|TRBV7-9|NA|TRBJ1-1
TGTGCCAGCAGCTTGGACAGTTTAAGGAACACTGAAGCTTTCTTT
CASSLDSLRNTEAFF
>few|TRBV6-1|TRBD1|TRBJ2-1
TGTGCCAGCAGTCTGACCCGGGACAGGAATGAGCAGTTCTTC
CASSLTRDRNEQFF
>many|TRBV12-3/TRBV12-4|NA|TRBJ2-7
TGTGCCAGCAGCCATCTCCCGGCGAAGCAGTACTTC
CASSHLPAKQYF
>many|TRBV7-9|TRBD2|TRBJ2-1
TGTGCCAGCAGCTTAATGATCCTAGCGGGCCACCGAGAGTCCTACAATGAGCAGTTCTTC
CASSLMILAGHRESYNEQFF
>many|TRBV7-2|NA|TRBJ2-3
TGTGCCAGCAGCTTAGGCCTAGTTACCACAGATACGCAGTATTTT
CASSLGLVTTDTQYF
>NA|TRBV7-3|NA|TRBJ2-2
TGTGCCAGCAGCCCAGAGAACACCGTATTCACCGGGGAGCTGTTTTTT
CASSPENTVFTGELFF
>many|TRBV28|NA|TRBJ2-2
TGTGCCAGCAGGCAACCCGGTGCCACCGGGGAGCTGTTTTTT
CASRQPGATGELFF
>few|TRBV4-3|NA|TRBJ1-1
TGCGCCAGCAGCCCCTCCCTGAGTAACACTGAAGCTTTCTTT
CASSPSLSNTEAFF
>NA|TRBV10-3|NA|TRBJ2-5
TGTGCCATCAGTGGAGGGGGGCAAGAGACCCAGTACTTC
CAISGGGQETQYF
>NA|TRBV24-1|TRBD1|TRBJ2-3
TGTGCCACCAGTGACCCCGGGACAGGTTTCTCTTCTAGCACAGATACGCAGTATTTT
CATSDPGTGFSSSTDTQYF
>many|TRBV11-2|NA|TRBJ1-3
TGTGCCAGCAGCTTAGGAAAGGGCTCTGGAAACACCATATATTTT
CASSLGKGSGNTIYF
>many|TRBV20-1|TRBD1|TRBJ2-1
TGCAGTGCTTACCGGGACAGAGCCTACAATGAGCAGTTCTTC
CSAYRDRAYNEQFF